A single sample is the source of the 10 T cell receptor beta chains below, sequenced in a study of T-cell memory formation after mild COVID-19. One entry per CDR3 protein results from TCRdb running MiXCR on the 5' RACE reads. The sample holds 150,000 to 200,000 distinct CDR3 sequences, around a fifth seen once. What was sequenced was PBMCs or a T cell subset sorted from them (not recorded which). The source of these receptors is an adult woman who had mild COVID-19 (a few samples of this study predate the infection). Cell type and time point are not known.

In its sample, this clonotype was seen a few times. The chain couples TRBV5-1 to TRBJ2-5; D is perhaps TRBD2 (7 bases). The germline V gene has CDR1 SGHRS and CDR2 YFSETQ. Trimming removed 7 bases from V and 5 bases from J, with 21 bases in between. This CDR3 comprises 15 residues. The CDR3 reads CASSGVGGPIETQYF. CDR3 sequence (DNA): TGCGCCAGCTCTGGAGTGGGGGGGCCGATTGAGACCCAGTACTTC.

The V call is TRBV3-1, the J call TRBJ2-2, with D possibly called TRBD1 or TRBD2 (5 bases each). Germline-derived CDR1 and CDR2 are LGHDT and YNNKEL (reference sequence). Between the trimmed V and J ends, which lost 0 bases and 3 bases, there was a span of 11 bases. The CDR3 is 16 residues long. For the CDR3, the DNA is TGTGCCAGCAGCCAAGATTACGGGGCCCACACCGGGGAGCTGTTTTTT. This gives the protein CASSQDYGAHTGELFF.

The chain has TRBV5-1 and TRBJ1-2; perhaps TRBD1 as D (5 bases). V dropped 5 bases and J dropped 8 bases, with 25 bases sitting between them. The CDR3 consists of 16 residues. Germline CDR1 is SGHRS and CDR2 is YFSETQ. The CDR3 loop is CASRSLPADKPGGYTF. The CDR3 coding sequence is TGCGCCAGCAGGTCCCTACCGGCGGACAAACCTGGCGGCTACACCTTC.

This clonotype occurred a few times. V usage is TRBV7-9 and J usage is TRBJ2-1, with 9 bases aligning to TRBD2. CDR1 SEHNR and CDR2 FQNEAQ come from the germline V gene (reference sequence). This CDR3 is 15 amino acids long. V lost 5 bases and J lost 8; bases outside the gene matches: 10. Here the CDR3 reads CASSQAGLAGYEQFF. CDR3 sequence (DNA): TGTGCCAGCAGCCAAGCAGGGCTAGCGGGATATGAGCAGTTCTTC.

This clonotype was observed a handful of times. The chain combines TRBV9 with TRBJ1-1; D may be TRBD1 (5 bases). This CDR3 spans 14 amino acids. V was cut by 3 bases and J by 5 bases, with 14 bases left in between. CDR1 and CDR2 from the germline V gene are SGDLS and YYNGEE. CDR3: CASSGGTGSTEAFF. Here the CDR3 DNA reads TGTGCCAGCAGCGGCGGGACGGGGAGTACTGAAGCTTTCTTT.

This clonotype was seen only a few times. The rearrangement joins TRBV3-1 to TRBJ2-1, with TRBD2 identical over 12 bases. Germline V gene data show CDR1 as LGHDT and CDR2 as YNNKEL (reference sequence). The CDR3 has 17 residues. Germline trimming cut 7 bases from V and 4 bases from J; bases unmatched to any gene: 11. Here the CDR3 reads CASNPGLAGIHYNEQFF. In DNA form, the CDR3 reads TGTGCCAGCAACCCTGGACTAGCGGGAATCCATTACAATGAGCAGTTCTTC.

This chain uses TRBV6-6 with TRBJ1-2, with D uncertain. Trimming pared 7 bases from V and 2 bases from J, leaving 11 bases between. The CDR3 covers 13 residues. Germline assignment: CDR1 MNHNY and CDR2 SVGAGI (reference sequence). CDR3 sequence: CASNLDGNYGYTF. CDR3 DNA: TGTGCCAGCAACCTGGACGGGAACTATGGCTACACCTTC.

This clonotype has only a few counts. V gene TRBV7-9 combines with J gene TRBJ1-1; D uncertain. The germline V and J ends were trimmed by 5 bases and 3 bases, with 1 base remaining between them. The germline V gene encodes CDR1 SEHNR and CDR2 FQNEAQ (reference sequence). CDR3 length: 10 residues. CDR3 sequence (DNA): TGTGCCAGCAGCGACACTGAAGCTTTCTTT. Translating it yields CASSDTEAFF.

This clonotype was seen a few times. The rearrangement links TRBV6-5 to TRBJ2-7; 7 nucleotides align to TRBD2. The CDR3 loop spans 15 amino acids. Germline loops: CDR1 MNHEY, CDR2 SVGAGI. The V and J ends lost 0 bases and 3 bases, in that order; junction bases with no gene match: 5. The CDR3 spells CASSYSGGSNYEQYF. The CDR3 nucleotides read TGTGCCAGCAGTTACTCAGGCGGGAGTAACTACGAGCAGTACTTC.

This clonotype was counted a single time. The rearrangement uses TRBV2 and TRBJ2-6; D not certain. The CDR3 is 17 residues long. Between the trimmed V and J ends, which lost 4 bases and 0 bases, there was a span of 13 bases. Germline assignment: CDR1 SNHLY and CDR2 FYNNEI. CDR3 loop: CASSGSAGVSGANVLTF. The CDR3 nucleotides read TGTGCCAGCAGTGGATCGGCAGGCGTCTCTGGGGCCAACGTCCTGACTTTC. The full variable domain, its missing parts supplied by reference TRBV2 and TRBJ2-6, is EPEVTQTPSHQVTQMGQEVILRCVPISNHLYFYWYRQILGQKVEFLVSFYNNEISEKSEIFDDQFSVERPDGSNFTLKIRSTKLEDSAMYFCASSGSAGVSGANVLTFGAGSRLTVL.